These T cell receptor beta chains were read from a single sample in a study of T cells in Graves' hyperthyroidism and ophthalmopathy. One entry per CDR3 protein, called by TCRdb with MiXCR from the multiplex PCR reads. The data hold hundreds of thousands of distinct CDR3 sequences, with roughly 20% observed a single time. The sequenced sample consisted of blood. The origin of the receptors is a woman aged 45-65 years with Graves' hyperthyroidism that later progressed to Graves' ophthalmopathy. The CDR3 runs from the conserved cysteine through the conserved F or W. Each record gives: clone size, D gene, J gene, V gene, CDR3 DNA, CDR3 protein. A D gene is named only where the DNA matches it firmly. Size is stated for part of the rows, as once, few or many counts, or as a class when the clone is expanded.

>NA|TRBD1|TRBJ1-4|TRBV10-3
TGTGCCATCAGCGCACAGGGGCCAGCAACTAATGAAAAACTGTTTTTT
CAISAQGPATNEKLFF
>few|NA|TRBJ1-5|TRBV4-1
TGCGCCAGCAGCCAACGAGAATATAGCAATCAGCCCCAGCATTTT
CASSQREYSNQPQHF
>NA|NA|TRBJ1-5|TRBV19
TGTGCCAGTAGTATAGGTGGGTCCCCCGGATTTCAGCCCCAGCATTTT
CASSIGGSPGFQPQHF
>many|NA|TRBJ2-3|TRBV2
TGTGCCAGCAGTGACAGGGGAAGGGGCACAGATACGCAGTATTTT
CASSDRGRGTDTQYF
>few|TRBD1|TRBJ1-2|TRBV27
TGTGCCAGCAGTTTCGGGACAGGGGACGCCTATGGCTACACCTTC
CASSFGTGDAYGYTF
>many|TRBD1|TRBJ2-1|TRBV5-1
TGCGCCAGCAGCCCAAACACGAGGGGACAGAAGAGCTCCTACAATGAGCAGTTCTTC
CASSPNTRGQKSSYNEQFF
>NA|NA|TRBJ2-5|TRBV5-1
TGCGCCGGCAGCCTGGAAGAGACCCAGTACTTC
CAGSLEETQYF
>NA|TRBD1|TRBJ1-6|TRBV9
TGTGCCAGCAGCGTCCAGGACAGGATAGGTTCACCCCTCCACTTT
CASSVQDRIGSPLHF
>many|TRBD1|TRBJ2-7|TRBV2
TGTGCCAGCAGTGAAGCGGGACAGAGAAACTACGAGCAGTACTTC
CASSEAGQRNYEQYF
>many|NA|TRBJ2-7|TRBV3-1
TGTGCCAGCAGCCTTGAGGATCAGGGCGACGAGCAGTACTTC
CASSLEDQGDEQYF